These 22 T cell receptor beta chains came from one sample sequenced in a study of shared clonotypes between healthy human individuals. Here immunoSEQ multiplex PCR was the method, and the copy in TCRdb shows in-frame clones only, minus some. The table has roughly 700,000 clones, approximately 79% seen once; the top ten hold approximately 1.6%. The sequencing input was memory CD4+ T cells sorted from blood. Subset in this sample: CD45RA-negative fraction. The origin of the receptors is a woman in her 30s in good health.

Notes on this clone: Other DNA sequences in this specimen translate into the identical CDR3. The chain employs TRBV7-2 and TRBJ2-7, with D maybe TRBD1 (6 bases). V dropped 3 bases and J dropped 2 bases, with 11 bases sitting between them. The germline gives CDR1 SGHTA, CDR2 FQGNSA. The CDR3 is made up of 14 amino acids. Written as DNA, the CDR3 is TGTGCCAGCAGCTTGCAGGGGCCCACCTACGAGCAGTACTTC. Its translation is CASSLQGPTYEQYF.

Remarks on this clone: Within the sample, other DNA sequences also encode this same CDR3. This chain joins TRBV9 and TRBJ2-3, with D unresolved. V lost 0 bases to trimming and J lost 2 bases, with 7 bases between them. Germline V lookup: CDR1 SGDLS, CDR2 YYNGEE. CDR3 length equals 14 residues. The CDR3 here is CASSVAEVTDTQYF. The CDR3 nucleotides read TGTGCCAGCAGCGTAGCAGAGGTCACAGATACGCAGTATTTT.

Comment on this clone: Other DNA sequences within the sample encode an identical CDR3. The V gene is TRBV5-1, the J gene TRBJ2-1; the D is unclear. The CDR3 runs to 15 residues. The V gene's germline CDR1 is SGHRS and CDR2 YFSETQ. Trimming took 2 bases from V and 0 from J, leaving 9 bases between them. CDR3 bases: TGCGCCAGCAGCTTAGCCAGTTCCTCCTACAATGAGCAGTTCTTC. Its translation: CASSLASSSYNEQFF.

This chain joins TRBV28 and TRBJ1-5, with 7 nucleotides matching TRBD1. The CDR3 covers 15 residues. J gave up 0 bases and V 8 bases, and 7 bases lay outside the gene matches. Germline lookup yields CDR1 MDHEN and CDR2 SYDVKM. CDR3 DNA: TGTGCCAGCTTGACAGGGACGGATAGCAATCAGCCCCAGCATTTT. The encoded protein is CASLTGTDSNQPQHF.

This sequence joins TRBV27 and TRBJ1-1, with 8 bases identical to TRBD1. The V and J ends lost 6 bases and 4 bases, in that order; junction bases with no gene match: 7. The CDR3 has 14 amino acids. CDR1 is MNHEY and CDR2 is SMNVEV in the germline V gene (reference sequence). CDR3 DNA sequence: TGTGCCAGCAGGGCCGGCGACAGGGGCACTGAAGCTTTCTTT. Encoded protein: CASRAGDRGTEAFF.

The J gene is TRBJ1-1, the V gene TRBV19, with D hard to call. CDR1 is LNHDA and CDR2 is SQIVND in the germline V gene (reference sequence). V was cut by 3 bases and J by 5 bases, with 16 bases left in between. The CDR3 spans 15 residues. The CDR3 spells CASSIFSQPRTEAFF. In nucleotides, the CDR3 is TGTGCCAGTAGTATTTTCAGCCAACCTCGAACTGAAGCTTTCTTT. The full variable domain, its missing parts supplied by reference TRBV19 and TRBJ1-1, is DGGITQSPKYLFRKEGQNVTLSCEQNLNHDAMYWYRQDPGQGLRLIYYSQIVNDFQKGDIAEGYSVSREKKESFPLTVTSAQKNPTAFYLCASSIFSQPRTEAFFGQGTRLTVV.

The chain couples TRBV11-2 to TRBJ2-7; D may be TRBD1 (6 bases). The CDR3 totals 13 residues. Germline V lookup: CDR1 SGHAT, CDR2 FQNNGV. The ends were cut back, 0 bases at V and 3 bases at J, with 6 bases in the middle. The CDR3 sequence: CASSLDRGYEQYF. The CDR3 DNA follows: TGTGCCAGCAGCTTAGACAGGGGCTACGAGCAGTACTTC.

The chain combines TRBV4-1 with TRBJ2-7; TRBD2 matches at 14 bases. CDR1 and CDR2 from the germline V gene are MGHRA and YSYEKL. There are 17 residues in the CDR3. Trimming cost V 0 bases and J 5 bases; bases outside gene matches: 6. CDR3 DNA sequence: TGCGCCAGCAGCCAAGATACGGGACTAGCGGGAGTCAACGAGCAGTACTTC. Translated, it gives CASSQDTGLAGVNEQYF.

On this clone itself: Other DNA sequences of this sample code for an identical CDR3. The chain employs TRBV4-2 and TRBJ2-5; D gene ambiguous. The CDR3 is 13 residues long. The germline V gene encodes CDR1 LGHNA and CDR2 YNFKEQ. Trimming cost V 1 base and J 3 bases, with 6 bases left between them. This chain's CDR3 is CASSQASEETQYF. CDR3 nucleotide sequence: TGTGCCAGCAGCCAAGCCTCCGAAGAGACCCAGTACTTC.

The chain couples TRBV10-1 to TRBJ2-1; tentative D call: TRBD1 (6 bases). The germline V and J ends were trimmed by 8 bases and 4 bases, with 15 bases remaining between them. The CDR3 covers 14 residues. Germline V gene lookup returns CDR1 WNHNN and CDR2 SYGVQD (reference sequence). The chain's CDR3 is CASARGNHYNEQFF. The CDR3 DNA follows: TGCGCCAGCGCTAGGGGGAACCATTACAATGAGCAGTTCTTC.

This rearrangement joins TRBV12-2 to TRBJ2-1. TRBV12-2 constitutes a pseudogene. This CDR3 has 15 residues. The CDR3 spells CASRFPRRSGNEQFF. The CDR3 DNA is TGTGCAAGTCGCTTCCCTAGACGATCAGGCAATGAGCAGTTCTTC.

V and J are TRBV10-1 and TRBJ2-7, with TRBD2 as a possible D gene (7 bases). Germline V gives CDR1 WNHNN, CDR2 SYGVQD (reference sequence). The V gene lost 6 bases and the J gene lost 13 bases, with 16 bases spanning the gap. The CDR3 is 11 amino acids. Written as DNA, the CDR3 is TGCGCCAGCAGGGCCTGGGGGGGCCTCTACTTC. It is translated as CASRAWGGLYF.

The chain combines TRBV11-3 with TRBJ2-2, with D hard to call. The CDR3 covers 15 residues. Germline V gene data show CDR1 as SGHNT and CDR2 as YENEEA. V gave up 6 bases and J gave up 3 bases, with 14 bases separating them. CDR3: CASSFDIPDTGELFF. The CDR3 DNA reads TGTGCCAGCAGTTTCGACATCCCGGACACCGGGGAGCTGTTTTTT.

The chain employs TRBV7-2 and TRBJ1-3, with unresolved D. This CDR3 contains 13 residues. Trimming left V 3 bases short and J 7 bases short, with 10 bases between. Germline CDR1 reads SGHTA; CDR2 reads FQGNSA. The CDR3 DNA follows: TGTGCCAGCAGCTTCGGTTTTGCGAACACCATATATTTT. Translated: CASSFGFANTIYF.

The CDR3 sequence is CASTSSPGASYEQYF. The CDR3 region has the DNA TGTGCCAGCACCTCCTCCCCGGGCGCCTCCTACGAGCAGTACTTC. This chain uses TRBV21-1 with TRBJ2-7. TRBV21-1 is termed a pseudogene. The CDR3 sequence is 15 residues long.

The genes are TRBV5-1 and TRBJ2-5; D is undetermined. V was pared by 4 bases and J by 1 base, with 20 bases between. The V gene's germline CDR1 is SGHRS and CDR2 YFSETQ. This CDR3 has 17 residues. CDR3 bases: TGCGCCAGCAGCCATTACCTACGGCTAGGCTCCCAAGAGACCCAGTACTTC. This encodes CASSHYLRLGSQETQYF.

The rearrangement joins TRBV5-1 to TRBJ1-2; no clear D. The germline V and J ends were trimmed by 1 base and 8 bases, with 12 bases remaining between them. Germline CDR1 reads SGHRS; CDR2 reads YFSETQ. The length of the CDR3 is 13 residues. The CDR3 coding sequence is TGCGCCAGCAGCTTGACGCTCTCTGCAGGCTACACCTTC. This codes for CASSLTLSAGYTF.

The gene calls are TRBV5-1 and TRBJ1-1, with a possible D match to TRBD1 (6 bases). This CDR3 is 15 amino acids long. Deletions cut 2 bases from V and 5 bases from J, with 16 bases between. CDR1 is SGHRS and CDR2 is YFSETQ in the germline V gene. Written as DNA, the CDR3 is TGCGCCAGCAGCTTTGGGGGGGCTGGTTTAACTGAAGCTTTCTTT. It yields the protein CASSFGGAGLTEAFF.

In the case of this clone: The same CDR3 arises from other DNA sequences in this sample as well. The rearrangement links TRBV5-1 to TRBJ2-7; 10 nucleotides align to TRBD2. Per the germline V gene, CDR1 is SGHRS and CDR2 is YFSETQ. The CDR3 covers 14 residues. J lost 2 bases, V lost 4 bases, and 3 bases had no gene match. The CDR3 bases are TGCGCCAGCAGCGTGGGACTAGCGCCCTACGAGCAGTACTTC. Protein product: CASSVGLAPYEQYF.

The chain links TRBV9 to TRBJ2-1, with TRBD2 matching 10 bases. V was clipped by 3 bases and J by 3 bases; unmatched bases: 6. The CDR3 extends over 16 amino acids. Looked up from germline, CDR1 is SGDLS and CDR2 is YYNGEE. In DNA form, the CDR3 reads TGTGCCAGCAGCGATAGTAGCGGGAGGTACTACAATGAGCAGTTCTTC. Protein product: CASSDSSGRYYNEQFF.

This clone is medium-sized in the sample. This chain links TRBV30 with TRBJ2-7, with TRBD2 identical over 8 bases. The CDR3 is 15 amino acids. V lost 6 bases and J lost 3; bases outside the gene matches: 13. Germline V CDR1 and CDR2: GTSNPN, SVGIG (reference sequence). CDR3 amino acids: CACTPKRGGNYEQYF. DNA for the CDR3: TGTGCCTGCACCCCTAAACGCGGGGGGAACTACGAGCAGTACTTC.

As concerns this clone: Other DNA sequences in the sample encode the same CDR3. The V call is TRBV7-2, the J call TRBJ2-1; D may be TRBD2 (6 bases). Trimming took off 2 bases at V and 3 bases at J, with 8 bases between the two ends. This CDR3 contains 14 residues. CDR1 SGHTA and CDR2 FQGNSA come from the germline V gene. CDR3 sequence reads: CASSLSSVYNEQFF. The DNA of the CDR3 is TGTGCCAGCAGCTTATCTAGCGTCTACAATGAGCAGTTCTTC.